This T cell receptor beta chain comes out of a study of shared clonotypes between healthy human individuals. For each subset, genomic DNA was distributed in equal portions over several immunoSEQ plates. TCRdb's table, derived via immunoSEQ multiplex PCR, lists solely in-frame clones and lacks some. Found here are hundreds of thousands of clones, roughly 98% of them singletons; the top ten hold 0.3%. Notes on the study in general: Generation of non-shared clonotypes was less probable than generation of clonotypes shared by all four donors. Genetic and exposure-history diversity was limited by the small donor number.

Naive CD8 isolation took CD45RO-negative cells positively selected for CCR7 and excluded terminally differentiated effector memory CD45RA+ cells. Turning to this clone: Its cognate antigen is unknown.

The TCR originated in a man in his thirties or forties in good health. Sequenced: naive CD8+ T cells sorted from blood.

The CDR3 DNA reads TGTGCCAGCAGCTCCAACAGGGATTACAATGAGCAGTTCTTC. The encoded protein is CASSSNRDYNEQFF. This sequence joins TRBV11-3 and TRBJ2-1, with D possibly matching TRBD1 (6 bases). The germline gives CDR1 SGHNT, CDR2 YENEEA. Trimming removed 4 bases at V and 4 bases at J, with 11 bases between. This CDR3 has 14 residues.